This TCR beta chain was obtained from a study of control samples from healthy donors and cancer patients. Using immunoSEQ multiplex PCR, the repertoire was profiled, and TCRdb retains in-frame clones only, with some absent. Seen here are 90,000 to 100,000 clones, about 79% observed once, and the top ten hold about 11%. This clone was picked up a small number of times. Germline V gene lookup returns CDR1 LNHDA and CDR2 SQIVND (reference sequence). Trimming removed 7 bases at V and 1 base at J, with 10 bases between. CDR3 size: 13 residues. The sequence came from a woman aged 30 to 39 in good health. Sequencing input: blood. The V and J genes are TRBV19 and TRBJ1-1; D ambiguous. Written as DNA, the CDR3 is TGTGCCAGTACCGAAGGGCGGAACACTGAAGCTTTCTTT. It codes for CASTEGRNTEAFF.